Described below is a single T cell receptor beta chain sequence and its context. Its specificity is not known. These data come from a study of cytomegalovirus exposure and HLA in healthy donors. Amplification used 60 Vbeta primers and 13 Jbeta primers. Only in-frame clones appear in the TCRdb table, and some are missing; sequencing was by immunoSEQ multiplex PCR. The sample shows some 120,000 clones, around 80% of them seen only once. The V gene's germline CDR1 is LGHNA and CDR2 YSLEER. The V end lost 4 bases, the J end lost 0 bases, and 13 bases lay between the germline ends. CDR3 size: 16 residues. Study observations and caveats: Using a false discovery rate of 0.05, a later analysis showed that approximately 18,000 TCR beta sequences were associated with HLA alleles.

The rearrangement joins TRBV4-3 to TRBJ1-3; unclear D gene. The sequence derives from a man aged 30 to 45 in good health and CMV-seropositive. The sequencing sample was made of PBMCs. Here the CDR3 DNA reads TGCGCCAGCAGCCGCCTGGGAGGGTCCTCTGGAAACACCATATATTTT. Translated: CASSRLGGSSGNTIYF.